The source of this T cell receptor beta chain is a study of shared clonotypes between healthy human individuals. The study's findings and limits: Naive subsets typically showed greater estimated richness than memory subsets.

A remark on this clone: Its antigen is unidentified.

Data came from immunoSEQ multiplex PCR; TCRdb stores just in-frame clones and leaves some out. This sample has approximately 2.3 million clones, with more than 85% found just once. V shed 5 bases, J shed 2 bases, and the junction held 7 bases outside the gene matches. Looked up from germline, CDR1 is LGHNA and CDR2 is YSLEER. The CDR3 extends over 15 amino acids. The sample was naive CD4+ T cells from PBMCs. Described subset: CD45RA+ positively selected. The TCR sequence derives from a man aged 18 to 30 in good health. Some clones in this sample may be carry-over from other donors' samples. The J gene is TRBJ2-5, the V gene TRBV4-3; 8 bases are shared with TRBD1. The CDR3 here is CASSAGQGWQETQYF. The CDR3 coding sequence is TGCGCCAGCAGCGCAGGACAGGGTTGGCAAGAGACCCAGTACTTC.